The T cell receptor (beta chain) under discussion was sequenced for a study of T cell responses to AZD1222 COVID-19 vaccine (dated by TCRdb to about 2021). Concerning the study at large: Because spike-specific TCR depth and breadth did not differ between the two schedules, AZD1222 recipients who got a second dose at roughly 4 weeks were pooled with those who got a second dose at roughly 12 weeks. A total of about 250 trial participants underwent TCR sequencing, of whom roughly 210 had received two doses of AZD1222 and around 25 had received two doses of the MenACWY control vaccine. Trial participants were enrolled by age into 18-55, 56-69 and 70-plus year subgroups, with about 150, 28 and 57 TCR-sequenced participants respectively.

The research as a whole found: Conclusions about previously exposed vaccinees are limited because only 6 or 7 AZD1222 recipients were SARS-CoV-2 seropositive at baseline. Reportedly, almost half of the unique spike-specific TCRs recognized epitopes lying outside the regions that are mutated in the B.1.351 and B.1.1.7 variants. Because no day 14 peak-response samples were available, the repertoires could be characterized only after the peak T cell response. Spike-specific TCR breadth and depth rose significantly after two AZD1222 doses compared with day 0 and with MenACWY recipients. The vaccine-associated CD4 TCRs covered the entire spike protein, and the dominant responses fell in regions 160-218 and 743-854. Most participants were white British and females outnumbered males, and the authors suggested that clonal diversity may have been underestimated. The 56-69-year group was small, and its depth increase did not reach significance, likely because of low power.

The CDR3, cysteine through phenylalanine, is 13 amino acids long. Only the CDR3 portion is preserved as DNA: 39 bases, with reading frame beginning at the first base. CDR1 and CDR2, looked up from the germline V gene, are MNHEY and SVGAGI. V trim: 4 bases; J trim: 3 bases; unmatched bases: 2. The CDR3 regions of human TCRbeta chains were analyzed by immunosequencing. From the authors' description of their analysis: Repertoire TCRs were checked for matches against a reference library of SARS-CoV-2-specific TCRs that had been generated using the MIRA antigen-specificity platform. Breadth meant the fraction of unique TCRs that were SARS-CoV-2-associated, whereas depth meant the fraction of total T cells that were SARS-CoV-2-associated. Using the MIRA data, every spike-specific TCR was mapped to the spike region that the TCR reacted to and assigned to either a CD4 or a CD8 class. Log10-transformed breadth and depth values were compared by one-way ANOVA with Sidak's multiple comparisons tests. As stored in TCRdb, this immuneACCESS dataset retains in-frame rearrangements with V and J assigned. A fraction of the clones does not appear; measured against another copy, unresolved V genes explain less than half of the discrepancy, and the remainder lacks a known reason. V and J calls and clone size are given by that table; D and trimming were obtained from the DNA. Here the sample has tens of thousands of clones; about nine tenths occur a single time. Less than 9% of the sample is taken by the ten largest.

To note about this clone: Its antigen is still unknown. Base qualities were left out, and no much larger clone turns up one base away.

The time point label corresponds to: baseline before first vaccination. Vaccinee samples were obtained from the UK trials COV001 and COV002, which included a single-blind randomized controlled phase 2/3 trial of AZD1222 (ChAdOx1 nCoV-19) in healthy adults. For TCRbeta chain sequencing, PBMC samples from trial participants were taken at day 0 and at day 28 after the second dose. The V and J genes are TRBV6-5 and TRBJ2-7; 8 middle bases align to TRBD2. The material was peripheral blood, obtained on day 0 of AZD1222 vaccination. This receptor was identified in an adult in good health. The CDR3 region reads CASSLAGSYEQYF. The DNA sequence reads TGTGCCAGCAGTTTAGCGGGGAGCTACGAGCAGTACTTC.